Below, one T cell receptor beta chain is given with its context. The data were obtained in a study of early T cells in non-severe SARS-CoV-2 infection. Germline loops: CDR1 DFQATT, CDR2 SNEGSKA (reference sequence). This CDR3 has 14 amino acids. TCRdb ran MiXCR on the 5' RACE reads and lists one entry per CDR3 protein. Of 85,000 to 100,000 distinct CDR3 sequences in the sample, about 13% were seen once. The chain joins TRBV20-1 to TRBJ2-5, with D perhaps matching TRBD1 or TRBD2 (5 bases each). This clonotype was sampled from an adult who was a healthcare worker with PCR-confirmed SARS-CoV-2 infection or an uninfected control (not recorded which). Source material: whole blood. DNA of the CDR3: TGCAGCCCGTCGAGGGGCAGGGCCCAAGAGACCCAGTACTTC. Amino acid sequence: CSPSRGRAQETQYF.